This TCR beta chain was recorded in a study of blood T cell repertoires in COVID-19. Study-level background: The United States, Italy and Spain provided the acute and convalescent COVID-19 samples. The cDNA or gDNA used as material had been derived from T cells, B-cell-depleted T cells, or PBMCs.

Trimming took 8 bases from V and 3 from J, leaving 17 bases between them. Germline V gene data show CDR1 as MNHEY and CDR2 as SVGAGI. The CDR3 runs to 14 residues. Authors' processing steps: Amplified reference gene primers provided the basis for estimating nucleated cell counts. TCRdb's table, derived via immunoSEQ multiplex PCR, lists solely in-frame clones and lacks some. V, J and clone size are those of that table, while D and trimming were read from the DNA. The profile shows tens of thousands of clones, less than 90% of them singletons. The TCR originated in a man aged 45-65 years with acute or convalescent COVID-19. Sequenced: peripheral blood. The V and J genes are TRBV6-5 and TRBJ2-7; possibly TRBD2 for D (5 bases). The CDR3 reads CASGPLALLYEQYF. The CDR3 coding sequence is TGTGCCAGCGGGCCTCTAGCCCTCCTCTACGAGCAGTACTTC.